Below, 24 T cell receptor beta chains from the same sample are listed, as sequenced in a study of PD-1 blockade in classical Hodgkin lymphoma. Generated by immunoSEQ multiplex PCR, the TCRdb table keeps only in-frame clones and is missing some. The data hold 20,000 to 30,000 clones, with 82% observed a single time. All patients experienced relapse after autologous stem cell transplantation, and brentuximab vedotin exposure was variable. The sequences come from peripheral blood mononuclear cells (PBMCs), collected before the second cycle of nivolumab. All receptors derive from a human donor with classical Hodgkin lymphoma.

The CDR3 loop reads CASSFPTDGNYGYTF. CDR3 nucleotide sequence: TGTGCCAGCAGTTTCCCCACGGACGGTAACTATGGCTACACCTTC. The chain couples TRBV28 to TRBJ1-2; D unresolved. Trimming cost V 3 bases and J 1 base, with 12 bases left between them. This CDR3 is built from 15 residues. From germline, CDR1 is MDHEN and CDR2 SYDVKM.

The rearrangement links TRBV10-2 to TRBJ1-3, with D tentatively TRBD1 (6 bases). This CDR3 has 16 amino acids. V shed 2 bases and J shed 2 bases, with 13 bases lying between them. The germline gives CDR1 WSHSY, CDR2 SAAADI. The CDR3 nucleotides read TGCGCCAGCAGTGAGAACCCCCGGGGGCCTGGAAACACCATATATTTT. Residues: CASSENPRGPGNTIYF.

This clone was counted a single time. The chain links TRBV6-4 to TRBJ2-1; D possibly uses TRBD1 or TRBD2 (6 bases each). The V and J ends lost 5 bases and 5 bases respectively, with 19 bases between them. This CDR3 comprises 16 residues. Per the germline V gene, CDR1 is MRHNA and CDR2 is SNTAGT. The CDR3, as DNA: TGTGCCAGCAGTCTTTTCTCGGGGGCCCCTGACAATGAGCAGTTCTTC. It specifies CASSLFSGAPDNEQFF.

The rearrangement links TRBV9 to TRBJ1-1; 7 bases align to TRBD1. Germline CDR1 SGDLS, CDR2 YYNGEE. Trimming cost V 2 bases and J 5 bases; bases outside gene matches: 3. CDR3 size: 13 residues. The DNA for the CDR3 is TGTGCCAGCAGCGTCACAGGGGTTACTGAAGCTTTCTTT. Translated, it gives CASSVTGVTEAFF. Combining the CDR3 with reference TRBV9 and TRBJ1-1 gives the whole variable domain DSGVTQTPKHLITATGQRVTLRCSPRSGDLSVYWYQQSLDQGLQFLIQYYNGEERAKGNILERFSAQQFPDLHSELNLSSLELGDSALYFCASSVTGVTEAFFGQGTRLTVV.

The chain uses TRBV4-2 and TRBJ1-5, with TRBD1 as a possible D gene (6 bases). Per germline, CDR1 LGHNA and CDR2 YNFKEQ. Trimming took off 1 base at V and 5 bases at J, with 9 bases between the two ends. This CDR3 is 14 amino acids long. This CDR3 is CASSQGPGDQPQHF. The CDR3 DNA follows: TGTGCCAGCAGCCAAGGGCCAGGGGATCAGCCCCAGCATTTT.

The V call is TRBV5-1, the J call TRBJ2-5; a possible D gene is TRBD2 (6 bases). V gave up 2 bases and J gave up 2 bases, with 16 bases separating them. This CDR3 contains 16 residues. The germline V gene has CDR1 SGHRS and CDR2 YFSETQ. For the CDR3, the DNA is TGCGCCAGCAGCTTTGGGACTGTGCGAGGTCAAGAGACCCAGTACTTC. Amino acids: CASSFGTVRGQETQYF.

This chain links TRBV7-2 with TRBJ2-7; perhaps TRBD2 as D (7 bases). There are 15 residues in the CDR3. Trimming shortened V by 5 bases and J by 5 bases, and 19 bases separated the two germline ends. Germline V gene data show CDR1 as SGHTA and CDR2 as FQGNSA. The CDR3 loop is CASSRVHGGPNEQYF. CDR3 nucleotides: TGTGCCAGCAGCCGAGTCCACGGGGGGCCGAACGAGCAGTACTTC.

The V gene is TRBV6-1, the J gene TRBJ1-2; 10 bases fit TRBD1. This CDR3 has 18 amino acids. Germline CDR1 MNHNS, CDR2 SASEGT. With V trimmed by 4 bases and J by 2 bases, 13 bases remained unmatched. The DNA of the CDR3 is TGTGCCAGCAGTGCCATAAAAACCAGGACAGGGGGGAACTATGGCTACACCTTC. It translates to CASSAIKTRTGGNYGYTF.

The gene calls are TRBV7-6 and TRBJ2-3; TRBD2 matches at 11 bases. The V and J ends lost 5 bases and 0 bases, in that order; junction bases with no gene match: 1. The CDR3 covers 15 residues. From germline, CDR1 is SGHVS and CDR2 FNYEAQ. The CDR3 loop reads CASSPSGGSTDTQYF. The CDR3 DNA sequence: TGTGCCAGCAGCCCTAGCGGGGGGAGCACAGATACGCAGTATTTT.

The rearrangement joins TRBV28 to TRBJ2-2, with D possibly TRBD1 on 6 matching bases. CDR3 size: 11 residues. Germline V gene data show CDR1 as MDHEN and CDR2 as SYDVKM. The CDR3 nucleotides are TGTGGGACAGCGAACACCGGGGAGCTGTTTTTT. Its protein product is CGTANTGELFF.

This rearrangement joins TRBV5-1 to TRBJ1-1, with TRBD1 as a possible D gene (6 bases). V was shortened by 7 bases and J by 1 base, with 17 bases between the two germline ends. The CDR3 is made up of 15 amino acids. The germline V gene has CDR1 SGHRS and CDR2 YFSETQ. The CDR3 protein is CASANEGGWNTEAFF. The CDR3 coding sequence is TGCGCCAGCGCAAACGAGGGGGGCTGGAACACTGAAGCTTTCTTT.

The chain is built from TRBV10-1 and TRBJ1-1, with unresolved D. CDR1 is WNHNN, CDR2 SYGVQD, per germline (reference sequence). Trimming removed 4 bases from V and 7 bases from J, with 4 bases in between. This CDR3 is 10 amino acids long. The CDR3 DNA is TGCGCCAGCAGTGCGGGTGAAGCTTTCTTT. This translates into CASSAGEAFF.

The chain carries TRBV2 and TRBJ1-2; D remains unclear. V lost 6 bases and J lost 8, with 16 bases in between. The CDR3 loop spans 13 amino acids. CDR1 is SNHLY, CDR2 FYNNEI, per germline. The CDR3: CASRRDTANGYTF. As DNA, the CDR3 is TGTGCCAGCAGACGCGACACCGCGAACGGCTACACCTTC.

The chain joins TRBV11-2 to TRBJ2-5, with unresolved D. The CDR3 extends over 15 amino acids. Germline V gene lookup returns CDR1 SGHAT and CDR2 FQNNGV. V was shortened by 1 base and J by 0 bases, with 9 bases between the two germline ends. Here the CDR3 DNA reads TGTGCCAGCAGCTTAGGATGGGTAAACCAAGAGACCCAGTACTTC. Translating gives CASSLGWVNQETQYF.

Only one count was recorded for this clone. The gene calls are TRBV27 and TRBJ2-3, with D perhaps TRBD1 or TRBD2 (6 bases each). Germline V gene data show CDR1 as MNHEY and CDR2 as SMNVEV (reference sequence). The CDR3 is 14 amino acids. Trimming stripped 2 bases from V and 5 bases from J, with 11 bases between. CDR3 in DNA: TGTGCCAGCAGTTTAAGGGGGGCCGTAGATACGCAGTATTTT. Translation: CASSLRGAVDTQYF.

The V gene is TRBV7-9, the J gene TRBJ2-3; D unclear. The V gene's germline CDR1 is SEHNR and CDR2 FQNEAQ (reference sequence). The CDR3 is made up of 14 amino acids. The V and J ends lost 5 bases and 6 bases respectively, with 15 bases between them. The CDR3 spells CASSLWTLTDTQYF. The DNA of the CDR3 is TGTGCCAGCAGCCTCTGGACCCTTACGGATACGCAGTATTTT.

The chain combines TRBV7-2 with TRBJ2-7, with 8 bases lining up with TRBD2. The length of the CDR3 is 15 residues. V shed 0 bases and J 2 bases; nucleotides not matched to a gene: 3. Germline V lookup: CDR1 SGHTA, CDR2 FQGNSA. The CDR3 DNA reads TGTGCCAGCAGCTTAGCGACGGGGGGGGCCTACGAGCAGTACTTC. It translates to CASSLATGGAYEQYF. Supplemented by reference TRBV7-2 and TRBJ2-7, the full variable domain reads GAGVSQSPSNKVTEKGKDVELRCDPISGHTALYWYRQSLGQGLEFLIYFQGNSAPDKSGLPSDRFSAERTGGSVSTLTIQRTQQEDSAVYLCASSLATGGAYEQYFGPGTRLTVT.

This clone was found a few times. CDR3 nucleotide sequence: TGTGCCAGCAGTGCGCTGACAGGGAGGACTCGGCCTAATGAAAAACTGTTTTTT. As protein: CASSALTGRTRPNEKLFF. The chain combines TRBV6-1 with TRBJ1-4; 7 nucleotides match TRBD1. Germline CDR1 MNHNS, CDR2 SASEGT. J gave up 3 bases and V 4 bases, and 14 bases lay outside the gene matches. This CDR3 spans 18 amino acids.

This clone was counted between two and nine times. The genes are TRBV4-3 and TRBJ1-5; no firm D call. V lost 4 bases and J 1 base, leaving 11 bases between the germline ends. Germline CDR1 LGHNA, CDR2 YSLEER. The CDR3 loop spans 15 amino acids. The CDR3 reads CASSPLSGSNQPQHF. CDR3 DNA: TGCGCCAGCAGCCCGTTATCCGGAAGCAATCAGCCCCAGCATTTT.

The rearrangement joins TRBV7-9 to TRBJ2-5; D not resolved. Germline values: CDR1 SEHNR, CDR2 FQNEAQ (reference sequence). CDR3 length: 12 residues. Trimming left V 3 bases short and J 7 bases short, with 9 bases between. The DNA for the CDR3 is TGTGCCAGCAGCTTGGCAGGTCGGACCCAGTACTTC. Protein sequence: CASSLAGRTQYF.

The rearrangement joins TRBV4-3 to TRBJ2-7, with TRBD1 identical over 7 bases. The CDR3 length is 16 residues. CDR1 and CDR2 (germline): LGHNA, YSLEER. Trimming cost V 2 bases and J 2 bases; bases outside gene matches: 9. The CDR3 DNA sequence: TGCGCCAGCAGCCAATATACACTACAGGGGCCCTACGAGCAGTACTTC. The encoded protein is CASSQYTLQGPYEQYF.

This clone counts as large (0.1 to 1%). The CDR3 DNA reads as TGTGCCAGCACCGGGGCCGGGGGCGAAAAACTGTTTTTT. Its protein is CASTGAGGEKLFF. This chain links TRBV6-6 with TRBJ1-4, with D perhaps matching TRBD1 (6 bases). The germline gives CDR1 MNHNY, CDR2 SVGAGI (reference sequence). The CDR3 length is 13 residues. V shed 7 bases and J shed 8 bases, with 14 bases lying between them.

V gene TRBV25-1 combines with J gene TRBJ2-1; D ambiguous. Trimming took 5 bases from V and 9 from J, leaving 8 bases between them. The CDR3 is 11 residues long. The germline V gene has CDR1 MGHDK and CDR2 SYGVNS. CDR3 protein: CASSFNVEQFF. In DNA form, the CDR3 reads TGTGCCAGCAGTTTTAACGTTGAGCAGTTCTTC. Using reference TRBV25-1 and TRBJ2-1 for the parts outside the CDR3, the full variable domain is EADIYQTPRYLVIGTGKKITLECSQTMGHDKMYWYQQDPGMELHLIHYSYGVNSTEKGDLSSESTVSRIRTEHFPLTLESARPSHTSQYLCASSFNVEQFFGPGTRLTVL.

This rearrangement joins TRBV7-8 to TRBJ2-5; D ambiguous. The CDR3 length is 16 residues. Trimming pared 3 bases from V and 5 bases from J, leaving 19 bases between. From germline, CDR1 is SGHVS and CDR2 FQNEAQ. CDR3 region: CASSFMTSRAGETQYF. The DNA of the CDR3 is TGTGCCAGCAGCTTCATGACTTCTCGGGCTGGGGAGACCCAGTACTTC.